The clone carrying this TCR beta chain came up a few times. As yet, its antigen is unknown. TCRdb redid the calling of the reads with MiXCR, one entry per CDR3 protein. The data hold around 750,000 distinct CDR3 sequences, with about 31% observed a single time. The sample is drawn from a study of T cell repertoires in cytomegalovirus infection. Study-wide points: Using cumulative public TCR beta family frequency, the authors identified those who carried CMV together with the relevant HLA. CMV-specific TCR beta clonotypes restricted by HLA-C dominated the ex vivo response.

Germline values: CDR1 SQVTM, CDR2 ANQGSEA. The CDR3 extends over 13 amino acids. Trimming cost V 7 bases and J 7 bases; bases outside gene matches: 9. The J gene is TRBJ1-1, the V gene TRBV29-1; the match to TRBD1 covers 10 bases. Here the sequenced sample was cultured CD8+ T cells from PBMCs, taken from culture after CMV antigen stimulation. This TCR derives from a human donor in good health (CMV status not recorded). Some clones in this sample may be carry-over from other donors' samples. The CDR3 is CSAPTGGSYEAFF. DNA of the CDR3: TGCAGCGCCCCGACAGGGGGCTCTTATGAAGCTTTCTTT. Complete variable domain (other parts from reference TRBV29-1 and TRBJ1-1): SAVISQKPSRDICQRGTSLTIQCQVDSQVTMMFWYRQQPGQSLTLIATANQGSEATYESGFVIDKFPISRPNLTFSTLTVSNMSPEDSSIYLCSAPTGGSYEAFFGQGTRLTVV.